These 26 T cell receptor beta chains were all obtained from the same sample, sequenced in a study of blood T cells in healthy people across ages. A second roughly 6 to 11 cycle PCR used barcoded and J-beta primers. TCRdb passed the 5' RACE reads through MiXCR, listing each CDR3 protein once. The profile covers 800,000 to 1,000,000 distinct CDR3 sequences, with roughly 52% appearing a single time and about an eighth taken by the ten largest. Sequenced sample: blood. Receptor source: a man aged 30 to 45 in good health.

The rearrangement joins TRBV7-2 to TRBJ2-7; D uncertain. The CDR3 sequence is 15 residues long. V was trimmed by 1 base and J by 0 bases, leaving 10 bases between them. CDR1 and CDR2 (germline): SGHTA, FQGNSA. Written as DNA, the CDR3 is TGTGCCAGCAGCTTAGAATTCGGGCGCTCCTACGAGCAGTACTTC. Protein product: CASSLEFGRSYEQYF.

CDR3 in amino acids: CASGLVPPPGQGHTGELFF. The CDR3 DNA reads TGTGCTAGTGGTTTGGTCCCCCCGCCGGGACAGGGACACACCGGGGAGCTGTTTTTT. The V gene is TRBV12-5, the J gene TRBJ2-2; 9 bases fit TRBD1. The V segment lost 0 bases and the J segment 3 bases; nucleotides outside the gene matches: 11. The CDR3 extends over 19 amino acids. CDR1 and CDR2 from the germline V gene are LGHNT and FRNRAP.

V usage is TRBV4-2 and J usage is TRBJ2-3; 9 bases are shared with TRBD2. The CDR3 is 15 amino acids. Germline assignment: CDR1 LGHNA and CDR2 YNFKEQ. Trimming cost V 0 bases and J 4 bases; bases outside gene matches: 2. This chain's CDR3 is CASSQELAGADTQYF. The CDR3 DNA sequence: TGTGCCAGCAGCCAAGAATTAGCGGGGGCAGATACGCAGTATTTT.

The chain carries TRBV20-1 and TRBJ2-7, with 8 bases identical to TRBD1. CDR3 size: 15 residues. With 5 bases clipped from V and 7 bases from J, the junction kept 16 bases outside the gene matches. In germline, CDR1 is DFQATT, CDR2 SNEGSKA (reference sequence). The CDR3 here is CSAPTGALTYNEQYF. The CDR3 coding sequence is TGCAGTGCTCCGACAGGGGCCCTCACCTACAATGAGCAGTACTTC.

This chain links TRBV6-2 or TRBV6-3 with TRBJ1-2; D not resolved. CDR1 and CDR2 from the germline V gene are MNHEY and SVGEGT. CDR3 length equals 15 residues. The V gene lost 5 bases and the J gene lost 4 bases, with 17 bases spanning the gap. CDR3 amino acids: CASSLRTAGGYGYTF. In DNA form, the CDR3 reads TGTGCCAGCAGTCTGAGGACCGCGGGAGGCTATGGCTACACCTTC.

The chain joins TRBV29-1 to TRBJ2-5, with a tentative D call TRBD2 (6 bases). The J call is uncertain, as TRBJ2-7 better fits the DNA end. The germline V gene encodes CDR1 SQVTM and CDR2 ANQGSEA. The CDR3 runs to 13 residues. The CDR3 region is CSAELGLSYEQYF. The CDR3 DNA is TGCAGCGCCGAACTAGGACTAAGCTACGAGCAGTACTTC.

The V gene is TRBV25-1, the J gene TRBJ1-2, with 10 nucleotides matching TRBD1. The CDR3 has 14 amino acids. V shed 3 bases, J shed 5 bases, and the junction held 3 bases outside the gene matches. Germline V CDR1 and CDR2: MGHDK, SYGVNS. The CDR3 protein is CASSDGTGVYGYTF. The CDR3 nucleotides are TGTGCCAGCAGTGACGGGACAGGGGTTTATGGCTACACCTTC.

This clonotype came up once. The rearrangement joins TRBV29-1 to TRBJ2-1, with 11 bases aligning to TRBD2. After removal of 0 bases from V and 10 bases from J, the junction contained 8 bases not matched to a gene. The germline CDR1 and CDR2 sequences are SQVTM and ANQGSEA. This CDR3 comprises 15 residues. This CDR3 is CSVEDLLAGAGEQFF. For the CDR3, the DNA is TGCAGCGTTGAAGATCTACTAGCGGGGGCGGGGGAGCAGTTCTTC.

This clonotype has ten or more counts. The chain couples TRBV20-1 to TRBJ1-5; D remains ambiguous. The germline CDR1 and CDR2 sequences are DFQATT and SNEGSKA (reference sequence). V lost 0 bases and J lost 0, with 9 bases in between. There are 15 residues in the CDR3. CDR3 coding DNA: TGCAGTGCTAGAGATAGGCGGTATAGCAATCAGCCCCAGCATTTT. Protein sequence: CSARDRRYSNQPQHF.

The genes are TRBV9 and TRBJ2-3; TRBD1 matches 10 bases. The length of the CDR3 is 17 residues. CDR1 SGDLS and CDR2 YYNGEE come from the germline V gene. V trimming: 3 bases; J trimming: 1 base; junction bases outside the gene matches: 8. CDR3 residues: CASSAGTGALGTDTQYF. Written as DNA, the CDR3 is TGTGCCAGCAGCGCCGGGACAGGGGCCCTAGGCACAGATACGCAGTATTTT.

CDR3 nucleotide sequence: TGCAGTGCTAGTGCTTTCGGACAGGGGGCGGGGGAGCAGTACTTC. It encodes CSASAFGQGAGEQYF. The chain carries TRBV20-1 and TRBJ2-4, with TRBD1 matching over 11 bases. The germline V gene encodes CDR1 DFQATT and CDR2 SNEGSKA (reference sequence). Losses at the gene ends were 3 bases for V and 13 bases for J; bases not matched to a gene: 14. CDR3 size: 15 residues.

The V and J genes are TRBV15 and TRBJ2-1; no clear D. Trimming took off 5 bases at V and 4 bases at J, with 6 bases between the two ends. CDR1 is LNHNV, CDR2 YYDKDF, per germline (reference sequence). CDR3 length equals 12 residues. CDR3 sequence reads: CATSLQYNEQFF. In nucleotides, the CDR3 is TGTGCCACCAGCCTACAATACAATGAGCAGTTCTTC. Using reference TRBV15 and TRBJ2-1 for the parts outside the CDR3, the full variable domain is DAMVIQNPRYQVTQFGKPVTLSCSQTLNHNVMYWYQQKSSQAPKLLFHYYDKDFNNEADTPDNFQSRRPNTSFCFLDIRSPGLGDTAMYLCATSLQYNEQFFGPGTRLTVL.

CDR3 protein: CASSIDRADTEAFF. In DNA, the CDR3 is TGTGCCAGCAGCATCGACAGGGCGGACACTGAAGCTTTCTTT. The J gene is TRBJ1-1, the V gene TRBV9; TRBD1 aligns across 7 bases. This CDR3 comprises 14 residues. Losses at the gene ends were 4 bases for V and 3 bases for J; bases not matched to a gene: 6. The germline V gene has CDR1 SGDLS and CDR2 YYNGEE.

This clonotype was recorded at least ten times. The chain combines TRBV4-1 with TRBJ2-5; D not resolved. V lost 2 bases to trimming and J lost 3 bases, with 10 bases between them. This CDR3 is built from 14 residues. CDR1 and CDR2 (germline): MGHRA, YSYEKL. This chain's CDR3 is CASSQSPEEETQYF. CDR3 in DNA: TGCGCCAGCAGCCAATCGCCCGAGGAAGAGACCCAGTACTTC.

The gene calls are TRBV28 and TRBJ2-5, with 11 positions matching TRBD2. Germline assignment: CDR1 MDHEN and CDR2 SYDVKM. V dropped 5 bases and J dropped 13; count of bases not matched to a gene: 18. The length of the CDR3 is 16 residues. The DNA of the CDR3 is TGTGCCAGCAGTACACCACTAGCGGGGGCCATCTACGAGCGGTACTTC. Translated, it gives CASSTPLAGAIYERYF.

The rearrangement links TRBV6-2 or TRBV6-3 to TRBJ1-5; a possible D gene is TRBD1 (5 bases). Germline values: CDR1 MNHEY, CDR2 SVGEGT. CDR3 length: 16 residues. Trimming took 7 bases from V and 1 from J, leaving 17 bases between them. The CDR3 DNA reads TGTGCCAGCACCCACGTCGGGGGAGGGAGCAATCAGCCCCAGCATTTT. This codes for CASTHVGGGSNQPQHF.

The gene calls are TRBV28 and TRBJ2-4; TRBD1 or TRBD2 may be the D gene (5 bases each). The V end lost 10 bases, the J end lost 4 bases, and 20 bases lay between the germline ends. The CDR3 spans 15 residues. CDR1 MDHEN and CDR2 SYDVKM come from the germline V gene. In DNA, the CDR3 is TGTGCCACCGCCCGGCCCGGGACCTTGAAAAACATTCAGTACTTC. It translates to CATARPGTLKNIQYF.

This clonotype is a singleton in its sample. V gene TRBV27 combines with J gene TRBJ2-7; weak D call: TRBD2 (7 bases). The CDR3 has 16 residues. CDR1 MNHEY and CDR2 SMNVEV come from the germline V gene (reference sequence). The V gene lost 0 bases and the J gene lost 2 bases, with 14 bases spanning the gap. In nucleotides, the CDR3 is TGTGCCAGCAGTTTATCGAAGGGGGGGGGGGCCTACGAGCAGTACTTC. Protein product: CASSLSKGGGAYEQYF.

The CDR3 protein is CATSRDPSGGSYEQFF. The DNA of the CDR3 is TGTGCCACCAGCAGAGATCCTAGCGGCGGGAGCTATGAGCAGTTCTTC. The chain recombines TRBV15 with TRBJ2-1; TRBD2 aligns across 7 bases. The CDR3 is made up of 16 amino acids. The trim removed 0 bases at V and 8 bases at J, leaving 10 bases unmatched. CDR1 and CDR2 (germline): LNHNV, YYDKDF (reference sequence).

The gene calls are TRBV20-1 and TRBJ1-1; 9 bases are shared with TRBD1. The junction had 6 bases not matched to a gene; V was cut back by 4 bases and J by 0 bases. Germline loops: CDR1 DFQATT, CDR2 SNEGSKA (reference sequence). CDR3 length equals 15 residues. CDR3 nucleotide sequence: TGCAGTGCTAAGACGACAGGGGGTATGAACACTGAAGCTTTCTTT. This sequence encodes CSAKTTGGMNTEAFF.

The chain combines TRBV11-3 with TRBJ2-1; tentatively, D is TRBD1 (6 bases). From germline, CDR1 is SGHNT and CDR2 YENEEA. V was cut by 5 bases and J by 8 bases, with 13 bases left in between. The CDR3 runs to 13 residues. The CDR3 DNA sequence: TGTGCCAGCAGCCCAACACAGGGCTATGAGCAGTTCTTC. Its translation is CASSPTQGYEQFF. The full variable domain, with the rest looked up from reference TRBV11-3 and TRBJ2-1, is EAGVVQSPRYKIIEKKQPVAFWCNPISGHNTLYWYLQNLGQGPELLIRYENEEAVDDSQLPKDRFSAERLKGVDSTLKIQPAELGDSAVYLCASSPTQGYEQFFGPGTRLTVL.

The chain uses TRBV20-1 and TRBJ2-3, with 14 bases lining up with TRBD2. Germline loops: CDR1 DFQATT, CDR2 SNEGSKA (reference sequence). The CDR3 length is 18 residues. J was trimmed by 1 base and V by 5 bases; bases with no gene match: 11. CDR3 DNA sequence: TGCAGTGCTCGGACTAGCGGGGGGCCCCTTTTTCGCACAGATACGCAGTATTTT. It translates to CSARTSGGPLFRTDTQYF.

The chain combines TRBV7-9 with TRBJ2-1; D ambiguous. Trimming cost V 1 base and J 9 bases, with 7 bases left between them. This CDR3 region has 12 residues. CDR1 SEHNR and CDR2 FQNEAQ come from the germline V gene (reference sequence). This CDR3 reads CASSLEGSEQFF. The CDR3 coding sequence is TGTGCCAGCAGCTTAGAGGGTTCTGAGCAGTTCTTC.

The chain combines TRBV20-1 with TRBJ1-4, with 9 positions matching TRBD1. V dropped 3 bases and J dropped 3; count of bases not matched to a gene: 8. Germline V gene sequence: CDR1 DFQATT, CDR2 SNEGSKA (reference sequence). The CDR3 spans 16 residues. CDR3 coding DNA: TGCAGTGCTAGTCCGGGACAGGGATTCCCTAATGAAAAACTGTTTTTT. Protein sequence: CSASPGQGFPNEKLFF.

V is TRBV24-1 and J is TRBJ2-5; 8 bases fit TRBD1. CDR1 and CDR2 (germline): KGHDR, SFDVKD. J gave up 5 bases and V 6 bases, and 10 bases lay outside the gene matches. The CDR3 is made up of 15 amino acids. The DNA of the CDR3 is TGTGCCACCAGTAGGCAGGGGGCAACGGGCGAGACCCAGTACTTC. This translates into CATSRQGATGETQYF.

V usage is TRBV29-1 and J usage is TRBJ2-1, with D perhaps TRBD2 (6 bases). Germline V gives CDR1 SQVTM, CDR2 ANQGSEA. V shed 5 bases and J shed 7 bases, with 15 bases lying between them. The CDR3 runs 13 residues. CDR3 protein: CSVLSGLGNEQFF. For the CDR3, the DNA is TGCAGCGTTCTTAGCGGCTTGGGGAATGAGCAGTTCTTC.